A selection of T cell receptor beta chains follows, all from one sample in a study of vaccination and CD4 T cells after COVID-19. TCRdb processed the PCR reads anew with MiXCR; each CDR3 protein has one entry. The sample shows approximately 13,000 distinct CDR3 sequences, approximately 61% of them seen only once. These receptors' targets are unknown. Sequences were obtained from CD4+ T cells from blood, cultured in vitro. The receptors originated from a human donor who had recovered from COVID-19. The CDR3 runs from the conserved cysteine through the conserved F or W. A D gene is named only where the DNA matches it firmly. Clone size, where shown, is once, few, many, or a class for clones that have expanded.

>TRBV24-1|TRBJ1-4|.|.
TGTGCCACCAGTGAGGGGGCGGATGAAAAACTGTTTTTT
CATSEGADEKLFF
>TRBV7-2|TRBJ2-1|TRBD2|.
TGTGCCAGCAGCACCCGACACAGCGGGGGGCTATCTGAGCAGTTCTTC
CASSTRHSGGLSEQFF
>TRBV7-9|TRBJ2-3|TRBD1|.
TGTGCCAGCAGCTGGGGACAGGGAACAGATACGCAGTATTTT
CASSWGQGTDTQYF
>TRBV20-1|TRBJ2-5|TRBD2|.
TGCAGTGCTAGGGGGGGACTAGCGGGAGAAGGGGCCCAGTACTTC
CSARGGLAGEGAQYF
>TRBV20-1|TRBJ1-6|.|.
TGCAGTGCCGGACGGGATAATTCACCCCTCCACTTT
CSAGRDNSPLHF
>TRBV30|TRBJ1-2|.|.
TGTGCCTGGAGTGCACAGGCCTTCTTGGGAGATGGCTACACCTTC
CAWSAQAFLGDGYTF
>TRBV20-1|TRBJ2-3|.|.
TGCAGTGCCAGAGCTGGGAGGACGCAGTATTTT
CSARAGRTQYF
>TRBV7-6|TRBJ1-5|.|.
TGTGCCAGCAGCTTAGCGGAGTGGAGGGGGAGAGGTCAGCCCCAGCATTTT
CASSLAEWRGRGQPQHF
>TRBV21-1|TRBJ1-2|.|.
TGTCCTCCGAATGGCTACACCTTC
CPPNGYTF
>TRBV7-8|TRBJ1-1|TRBD1|.
TGTGCCAGCAGCTTGACAGGGGAGGTCGGAGCTTTCTTT
CASSLTGEVGAFF
>TRBV6-2/TRBV6-3|TRBJ2-7|.|.
TGTGCCAGCCGTTCAGGGAGGATTCAGTTTTACGAGCAGTACTTC
CASRSGRIQFYEQYF
>TRBV6-1|TRBJ2-1|.|.
TGTGCCAGCAGGAGGGGGGTCCCAGCCGGGAATGAGCAGTTCTTC
CASRRGVPAGNEQFF
>TRBV30|TRBJ2-5|TRBD1|.
TGTGCCTCCCGCCCCGGGACAGGGTACCAAGAGACCCAGTACTTC
CASRPGTGYQETQYF
>TRBV7-9|TRBJ1-3|TRBD1|few
TGTGCCAGCAGCGCGGACAGGGGTGCGGGGGGAAACACCATATATTTT
CASSADRGAGGNTIYF
>TRBV7-2|TRBJ2-3|.|.
TGTGCCAGCAGCTCTCGACAGTCCACAGATACGCAGTATTTT
CASSSRQSTDTQYF
>TRBV20-1|TRBJ2-5|TRBD2|.
TGCAGTGCTAGAGATGTAGCGGGAGGGGGGGAGACCCAGTACTTC
CSARDVAGGGETQYF
>TRBV30|TRBJ1-5|.|.
TGTGCCTGGAGTACCTTAGGGGGCAATCAGCCCCAGCATTTT
CAWSTLGGNQPQHF
>TRBV7-6|TRBJ2-5|.|.
TGTGCCAGCACCCAAGGGGGGTCCCAAGAGACCCAGTACTTC
CASTQGGSQETQYF
>TRBV6-1|TRBJ2-2|TRBD1|.
TGTGCCAGCAGTAGGCAGGGGGCTCGTACCAACACCGGGGAGCTGTTTTTT
CASSRQGARTNTGELFF
>TRBV7-9|TRBJ2-2|.|.
TGTGCCAGCAGCTTAGCGTTGAACACCGGGGAGCTGTTTTTT
CASSLALNTGELFF
>TRBV7-9|TRBJ1-4|TRBD1|once
TGTGCCGGACAGGGTACTAATGAAAAACTGTTTTTT
CAGQGTNEKLFF
>TRBV30|TRBJ1-6|TRBD1|large
TGTGCCTGGAGGGGACAGGGTCAATCACCCCTCCACTTT
CAWRGQGQSPLHF
>TRBV30|TRBJ2-7|TRBD1|.
TGTGCCTGGAGTGTAGTAGGGGGCGTGCAGTACTTC
CAWSVVGGVQYF
>TRBV19|TRBJ1-5|.|once
TGTGCCAGCCGGACAGCCCATAGCAATCAGCCCCAGCATTTT
CASRTAHSNQPQHF
>TRBV5-4|TRBJ1-1|.|.
TGTGCCAGCAGCTTTGACCGAAACACTGAAGCTTTCTTT
CASSFDRNTEAFF
>TRBV10-1|TRBJ1-1|TRBD1|.
TGCGCCAGCCGCCGGGACAGGGAGAACACTGAAGCTTTCTTT
CASRRDRENTEAFF
>TRBV12-3/TRBV12-4|TRBJ1-1|.|.
TGTGCCAGCAGTTTAATGCTGGGGGCGATCACTGAAGCTTTCTTT
CASSLMLGAITEAFF
>TRBV19|TRBJ1-5|.|few
TGTGCCAGTAGGTCACAGGGCGATGCCAATCAGCCCCAGCATTTT
CASRSQGDANQPQHF
>TRBV6-1|TRBJ2-7|TRBD2|.
TGTGCCAGCAGAGCACGATTAGCGGGATGGGCCCACGAGCAGTACTTC
CASRARLAGWAHEQYF
>TRBV11-3|TRBJ2-7|.|.
TGTGCCAGCAGCTTAGAGTGGGACATCCTCGAGCAGTACTTC
CASSLEWDILEQYF
>TRBV28|TRBJ2-7|.|.
TGTGCCAGCAGTTTAGGCGACAGGGCGGGGGAGCAGTACTTC
CASSLGDRAGEQYF
>TRBV27|TRBJ1-2|.|.
TGTGCCAGCAGGGACCTAGGCCGCTACACCTTC
CASRDLGRYTF
>TRBV6-5|TRBJ1-2|.|.
TGTGCCAGCAGTTACTCCCGTTGGGGCTATGGCTACACCTTC
CASSYSRWGYGYTF
>TRBV12-3/TRBV12-4|TRBJ1-2|.|.
TGTGCCAGCAGGATTAGGGGCAACTATGGCTACACCTTC
CASRIRGNYGYTF
>TRBV2|TRBJ1-6|TRBD1|.
TGTGCCAGCAAATGGCAGGGGGAGAGTAATTCACCCCTCCACTTT
CASKWQGESNSPLHF
>TRBV2|TRBJ2-4|.|.
TGTGCCAGCAGTGCCACGCTAGCCAAAAACATTCAGTACTTC
CASSATLAKNIQYF
>TRBV10-3|TRBJ2-3|.|.
TGTGCCATCAGTGAGTCACGAGGGTTCACAGATACGCAGTATTTT
CAISESRGFTDTQYF
>TRBV6-5|TRBJ1-2|.|.
TGTGCCAGCAGTTACTCAGGGGGTGGCTATGGCTACACCTTC
CASSYSGGGYGYTF
>TRBV6-1|TRBJ2-5|.|.
TGTGCCAGCAGTCATCCCGACCCCCCCAGGACCCAGTACTTC
CASSHPDPPRTQYF
>TRBV6-2/TRBV6-3|TRBJ1-5|.|few
TGTGCCAGCAGTTACTTTCGGGGGATCAGGAGTCAGCCCCAGCATTTT
CASSYFRGIRSQPQHF
>TRBV7-9|TRBJ1-2|.|once
TGTGCCAGCAGCAAAGACAGGCTGTGGGGCTACACCTTC
CASSKDRLWGYTF
>TRBV30|TRBJ1-5|.|.
TGTGCCTGGAGTGGGTTCAGGGGCGGTCAGCCCCAGCATTTT
CAWSGFRGGQPQHF
>TRBV20-1|TRBJ2-5|TRBD2|.
TGCAGTGCTAGAGAAATGGGACTAGCGGGGAGGGGAGAGACCCAGTACTTC
CSAREMGLAGRGETQYF
>TRBV3-1|TRBJ1-6|.|.
TGTGCCAGCAGCCAATTTACAGACAATTCACCCCTCCACTTT
CASSQFTDNSPLHF
>TRBV6-2/TRBV6-3|TRBJ2-5|.|.
TGTGCCAGCAGACGGACCTCCCGGAAAGAGACCCAGTACTTC
CASRRTSRKETQYF
>TRBV2|TRBJ2-3|TRBD2|.
TGTGCCAGCAGCCCCCTAGCGGGAGGTGGAGATACGCAGTATTTT
CASSPLAGGGDTQYF
>TRBV20-1|TRBJ2-3|TRBD2|.
TGCAGTGCTAGATACAGCGGGAACCAGTATTTT
CSARYSGNQYF
>TRBV24-1|TRBJ1-3|.|few
TGTGCCACCAGTGATGGGATGTCCTCTGGAAACACCATATATTTT
CATSDGMSSGNTIYF
>TRBV10-3|TRBJ2-7|.|few
TGTGCTGCGGGACCGAACTACGAGCAGTACTTC
CAAGPNYEQYF
>TRBV20-1|TRBJ2-3|TRBD2|.
TGCAGTGCTGGCCTAGCGGGGGGAGGGGATACGCAGTATTTT
CSAGLAGGGDTQYF
>TRBV10-3|TRBJ1-6|.|.
TGTGCCATCAGTGGCCCTGATAATTCACCCCTCCACTTT
CAISGPDNSPLHF